The entry below gives a single TCR beta chain sequence along with its context. This clonotype has a count of ten or more. The target of this receptor is not known. Base quality data are lacking; no much larger clone is found one base away. These data come from a study of identical twins (dated by TCRdb to 2016 to 2017). Notes on the research overall: TCR alpha and beta repertoires from monozygotic twins, unrelated adults of various ages and cord blood were deep-sequenced to test whether fetal clonotypes persist. Replicate twin experiments were performed at different times using different library preparation protocols to rule out contamination. Broader findings and caveats from the paper: Zero-insertion analyses could be partly confounded by invariant T cells such as MAIT and iNKT, though diverse VJ usage argued against such confounding for most clonotypes. Compared with coincidental sharing between unrelated individuals, an excess of low generation-probability sequences was observed among out-of-frame TCR alpha sequences shared between twins. Fewer insertions were carried by abundant cord blood beta clonotypes; a weaker similar trend was observed in young adult naive repertoires, while no such trend was observed in memory repertoires. In monozygotic twins, recombination models systematically underestimated out-of-frame TCR alpha sharing, but the models matched the sharing seen between unrelated individuals. Because the same donors could not be followed over many years, the conclusions relied on cross-sectional statistical analysis. The excess sharing between twins in beta out-of-frame sequences was weaker because fewer shared sequences reduced the signal-to-noise ratio.

The library was built by means of 5' RACE. Sequencing used an Illumina HiSeq 2000. A universal primer binding site was introduced by template switching, and a unique molecular identifier was present in the final cDNA, enabling accurate counting of TCR cDNA molecules. Specific primers in the conserved constant-segment region were used to synthesize first-strand cDNA for the TCR alpha and beta chains. To control for contamination, every cDNA library was double barcoded, receiving both a SMART-Mk sample barcode and Illumina barcodes. TruSeq adapter sequences and Illumina sample barcodes were added in two successive PCR steps. The TCR alpha and beta cDNA libraries were sequenced on the Illumina HiSeq platform using custom primers. Per the original workflow: MiGEC processed the raw reads to extract unique molecular identifiers, while MiXCR was used to determine the CDR3 positions. Recombination models were inferred per individual with the repgenHMM and IGoR tools using an EM algorithm. The tcR package in R was used for shared clonotype analysis, with sharing normalized by the product of cloneset sizes. To study raw recombination without the effects of thymic and clonal selection, out-of-frame nonproductive sequences were analyzed. TCRdb applied fastp at Q25 and MiXCR to the public reads, then kept only in-frame beta chains. Under each unique CDR3 protein, matching rows form one entry showing the most common genes and DNA. Clone size and V and J calls follow TCRdb, not the original study. The sample table records about 240,000 distinct CDR3 sequences; 10% to 13% of these occur just once. The ten largest make up 9% to 10% of the sample.

All donors were healthy Caucasians. Using Miltenyi CD45RO+ enrichment and human naive T-cell isolation kits, memory (CD45RO+) and naive T cells were isolated from PBMC. The CDR3 spans 15 residues, from the cysteine through the phenylalanine. Left in the record is the CDR3 DNA by itself, 45 bases read in frame from the first base. Compared with germline, V lacks 7 bases and J lacks 8 bases; bases without a gene match: 14. CDR1 and CDR2, looked up from the germline V gene (reference sequence), are MNHEY and SMNVEV. Sequencing was carried out using memory T cells sorted from blood. What the cell subset or site label conveys for this sample: CD45RO+ enriched T cells. This receptor was identified in a man in his fifties in good health. This chain is built from TRBV27 and TRBJ2-1; TRBD1 agrees with 7 junctional bases. The DNA is as follows: TGTGCCAGCATGTCATGGGACAGCGTTGCCTATGAGCAGTTCTTC. Translated, it reads CASMSWDSVAYEQFF.